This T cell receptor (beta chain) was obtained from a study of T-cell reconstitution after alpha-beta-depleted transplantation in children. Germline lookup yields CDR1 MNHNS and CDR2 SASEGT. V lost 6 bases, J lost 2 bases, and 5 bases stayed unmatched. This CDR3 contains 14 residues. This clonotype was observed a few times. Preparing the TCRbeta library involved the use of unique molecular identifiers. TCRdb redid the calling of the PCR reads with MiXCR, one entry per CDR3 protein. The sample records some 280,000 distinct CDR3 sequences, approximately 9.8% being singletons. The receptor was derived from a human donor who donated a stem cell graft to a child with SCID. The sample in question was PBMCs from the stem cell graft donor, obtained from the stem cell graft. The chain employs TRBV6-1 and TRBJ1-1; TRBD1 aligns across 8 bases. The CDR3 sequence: CASRRTGPNTEAFF. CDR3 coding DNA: TGTGCCAGCAGACGGACAGGGCCTAACACTGAAGCTTTCTTT.